This T cell receptor (beta chain) is from a study of T cell changes during pregnancy in multiple sclerosis. Unmatched junction bases numbered 4, after V lost 4 bases and J lost 3 bases. CDR3 length: 14 amino acids. The V gene's germline CDR1 is SGHRS and CDR2 YFSETQ. The protocol was immunoSEQ multiplex PCR, while the TCRdb copy is restricted to in-frame clones and leaves out a portion. This sample has 35,000 to 45,000 clones, with around 90% found just once. The sample here was CD4+ T cells from peripheral blood mononuclear cells, taken before pregnancy. This chain connects TRBV5-1 to TRBJ2-7; TRBD1 aligns across 10 bases. The TCR originated in a female donor with multiple sclerosis, enrolled in a pregnancy study. The CDR3 here is CASSRGQGFYEQYF. The CDR3 DNA follows: TGCGCCAGCAGCCGGGGACAGGGGTTCTACGAGCAGTACTTC.